This record concerns one T cell receptor (beta chain) sequence. Its antigen is not known. The data stem from a study of shared clonotypes between healthy human individuals. As for the study in general: A donor's plate count was three for CD4 naive and three for CD4 memory; CD8 naive had two and CD8 memory one.

Germline CDR1 SEHNR, CDR2 FQNEAQ (reference sequence). CDR3 length: 15 residues. V dropped 1 base and J dropped 7 bases, with 17 bases sitting between them. As handled by the study authors: ImmunoSEQ output held junction-only sequences without quality scores, so filtering differed. The assay was immunoSEQ multiplex PCR, and TCRdb's table has in-frame clones only and misses some. The V and J calls and clone size are taken from that table; D and trimming were inferred from the DNA. The table includes around 750,000 clones, around 72% detected once. Broader study findings: Clonotypes that were shared across a handful of donors made up roughly 5.2% of naive CD4 clonotypes.

The sequenced sample was memory CD4+ T cells sorted from blood. Subset denoted: CD45RA-negative fraction. The rearrangement links TRBV7-9 to TRBJ2-7; D is undetermined. The sequence came from a woman younger than 45 in good health. DNA for the CDR3: TGTGCCAGCAGCTTAGTTGGGGTACGCCCGGATGAGCAGTACTTC. Encoded protein: CASSLVGVRPDEQYF.